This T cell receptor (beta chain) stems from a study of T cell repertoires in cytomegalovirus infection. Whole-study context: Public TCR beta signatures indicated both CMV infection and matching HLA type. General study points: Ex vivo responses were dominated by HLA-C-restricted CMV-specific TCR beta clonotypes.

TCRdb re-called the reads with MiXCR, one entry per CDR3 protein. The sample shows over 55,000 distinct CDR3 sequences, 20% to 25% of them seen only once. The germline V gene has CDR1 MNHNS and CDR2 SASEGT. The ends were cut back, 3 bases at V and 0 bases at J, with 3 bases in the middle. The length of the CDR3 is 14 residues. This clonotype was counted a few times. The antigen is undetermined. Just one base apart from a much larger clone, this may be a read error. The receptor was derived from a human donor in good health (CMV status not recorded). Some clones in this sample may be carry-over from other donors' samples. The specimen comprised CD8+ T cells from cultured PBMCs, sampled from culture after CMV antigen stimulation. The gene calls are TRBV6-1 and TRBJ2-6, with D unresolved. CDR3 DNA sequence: TGTGCCAGCAGTGACAACTCTGGGGCCAACGTCCTGACTTTC. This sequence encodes CASSDNSGANVLTF.